These 32 T cell receptor beta chains were sequenced from one sample in a study of CD4 T cells in relation to SARS-CoV-2 and coronaviruses. The unexposed donors gave CD4+ T cells in about 2010-2019, prior to COVID-19. Measured with immunoSEQ multiplex PCR; TCRdb has only the in-frame clones, and not every one. Among more than 50,000 clones listed, 86% were seen once. Sequencing was carried out using memory CD4+ T cells from PBMCs. Receptors originate from a human donor in good health.

The chain recombines TRBV7-3 with TRBJ1-1; 10 positions match TRBD1. In germline, CDR1 is SGHTA, CDR2 FQGTGA. V lost 5 bases to trimming and J lost 6 bases; unmatched junction nucleotides: 12. The CDR3 contains 16 residues. The CDR3 protein is CASSRNPTGGRSEAFF. As DNA, the CDR3 is TGTGCCAGCAGCCGGAACCCGACAGGGGGCAGGTCTGAAGCTTTCTTT.

This clone appeared once. The chain uses TRBV5-5 and TRBJ1-5, with D possibly TRBD1 on 6 matching bases. The length of the CDR3 is 15 residues. V was cut by 3 bases and J by 3 bases, with 13 bases left in between. Germline values: CDR1 SGHKS, CDR2 YYEKEE (reference sequence). The CDR3 DNA follows: TGTGCCAGCAGCTCCGCGGGGACACTCAATCAGCCCCAGCATTTT. Protein sequence: CASSSAGTLNQPQHF. Full variable domain (rest looked up from reference TRBV5-5 and TRBJ1-5): DAGVTQSPTHLIKTRGQQVTLRCSPISGHKSVSWYQQVLGQGPQFIFQYYEKEERGRGNFPDRFSARQFPNYSSELNVNALLLGDSALYLCASSSAGTLNQPQHFGDGTRLSIL.

This sequence joins TRBV11-2 and TRBJ2-5, with 11 bases that match TRBD2. The germline gives CDR1 SGHAT, CDR2 FQNNGV. Trimming cost V 0 bases and J 5 bases; bases outside gene matches: 5. The CDR3 is 16 residues long. The CDR3 sequence: CASSLETSGKKETQYF. CDR3 nucleotides: TGTGCCAGCAGCTTAGAGACTAGCGGGAAAAAGGAGACCCAGTACTTC.

This clone was seen more than once but under ten times. The chain carries TRBV7-3 and TRBJ1-3; perhaps TRBD1 as D (6 bases). Trimming took off 2 bases at V and 1 base at J, with 6 bases between the two ends. The CDR3 sequence is 14 residues long. Looked up from germline, CDR1 is SGHTA and CDR2 is FQGTGA. The CDR3, as DNA: TGTGCCAGCAGCTTACAGGGGTCTGGAAACACCATATATTTT. Its translation: CASSLQGSGNTIYF.

The V call is TRBV28, the J call TRBJ2-1; 11 bases line up with TRBD2. The CDR3 length is 16 residues. Trimming at V came to 6 bases and at J to 7 bases, leaving 11 bases not matched to a gene. Germline CDR1 and CDR2: MDHEN and SYDVKM. CDR3 bases: TGTGCCAGCAGGCAGGGACTAGCGGCCTCCATGAATGAGCAGTTCTTC. Its protein product is CASRQGLAASMNEQFF.

The gene calls are TRBV5-1 and TRBJ1-1, with a weak D call TRBD1 (6 bases). V lost 0 bases to trimming and J lost 0 bases, with 9 bases between them. The CDR3 spans 15 residues. Germline V gene sequence: CDR1 SGHRS, CDR2 YFSETQ. This CDR3 reads CASSLEGGLNTEAFF. In nucleotides, the CDR3 is TGCGCCAGCAGCTTGGAAGGGGGGTTGAACACTGAAGCTTTCTTT.

The chain carries TRBV5-1 and TRBJ2-7; the D gene is possibly TRBD2 (5 bases). The CDR3 extends over 15 amino acids. CDR1 SGHRS and CDR2 YFSETQ come from the germline V gene. Deletions cut 0 bases from V and 6 bases from J, with 16 bases between. The CDR3 loop reads CASSLEGVPSLEQYF. The CDR3 DNA is TGCGCCAGCAGCTTGGAGGGAGTCCCCTCGCTCGAGCAGTACTTC.

The chain recombines TRBV19 with TRBJ1-2, with D unresolved. CDR3 length: 15 residues. Germline V gene sequence: CDR1 LNHDA, CDR2 SQIVND (reference sequence). Trimming removed 5 bases from V and 0 bases from J, with 13 bases in between. The CDR3 loop reads CASSPYPGTNYGYTF. As DNA, the CDR3 is TGTGCCAGTAGTCCCTATCCGGGGACTAACTATGGCTACACCTTC.

The chain is built from TRBV4-1 and TRBJ2-5; 7 nucleotides line up with TRBD1. Germline V CDR1 and CDR2: MGHRA, YSYEKL. Trimming removed 2 bases from V and 7 bases from J; junction bases left unmatched: 16. The length of the CDR3 is 17 residues. The CDR3 DNA reads as TGCGCCAGCAGCCAACCGCTCGACAGGGTAGAAGGAAGGACCCAGTACTTC. Residues: CASSQPLDRVEGRTQYF.

This chain links TRBV7-9 with TRBJ1-3, with 9 bases fitting TRBD1. The CDR3 runs to 14 residues. With 6 bases clipped from V and 4 bases from J, the junction kept 4 bases outside the gene matches. Germline assignment: CDR1 SEHNR and CDR2 FQNEAQ (reference sequence). The chain's CDR3 is CASRQGARGNTIYF. CDR3 sequence (DNA): TGTGCCAGCAGACAGGGGGCGCGAGGAAACACCATATATTTT.

Only a few counts were recorded for this clone. The CDR3 loop reads CASSPPQGRGGVSQPQHF. In DNA form, the CDR3 reads TGTGCCAGTAGCCCCCCGCAGGGGAGGGGGGGAGTCAGTCAGCCCCAGCATTTT. The V gene is TRBV19, the J gene TRBJ1-5; possibly TRBD1 for D (6 bases). CDR1 is LNHDA, CDR2 SQIVND, per germline (reference sequence). Trimming stripped 6 bases from V and 6 bases from J, with 27 bases between. This CDR3 region has 18 residues.

The J gene is TRBJ2-3, the V gene TRBV7-9; D may match TRBD1 or TRBD2 (5 bases each). The germline gives CDR1 SEHNR, CDR2 FQNEAQ (reference sequence). V shed 4 bases and J shed 4 bases, with 21 bases lying between them. The CDR3 sequence is 17 residues long. The CDR3 DNA follows: TGTGCCAGCAGCTCCGGCGGCGGGCAGGGCGCCTCAGATACGCAGTATTTT. This encodes CASSSGGGQGASDTQYF.

This clone was counted once. The chain links TRBV9 to TRBJ2-2; TRBD2 matches at 13 bases. The CDR3 covers 16 residues. The V and J ends lost 0 bases and 8 bases, in that order; junction bases with no gene match: 4. Germline values: CDR1 SGDLS, CDR2 YYNGEE. This CDR3 reads CASSVATSGRVGELFF. The CDR3 nucleotides read TGTGCCAGCAGCGTAGCCACTAGCGGGAGGGTAGGGGAGCTGTTTTTT. Using reference TRBV9 and TRBJ2-2 for the parts outside the CDR3, the full variable domain is DSGVTQTPKHLITATGQRVTLRCSPRSGDLSVYWYQQSLDQGLQFLIQYYNGEERAKGNILERFSAQQFPDLHSELNLSSLELGDSALYFCASSVATSGRVGELFFGEGSRLTVL.

V usage is TRBV24-1 and J usage is TRBJ1-2, with no clear D. The V gene lost 4 bases and the J gene lost 5 bases, with 7 bases spanning the gap. CDR1 is KGHDR, CDR2 SFDVKD, per germline. CDR3 length equals 12 residues. CDR3 residues: CATSEGSYGYTF. The CDR3 DNA reads as TGTGCCACCAGTGAGGGGAGTTATGGCTACACCTTC.

The V and J genes are TRBV6-1 and TRBJ2-2, with 7 bases aligning to TRBD2. This CDR3 spans 17 amino acids. Looked up from germline, CDR1 is MNHNS and CDR2 is SASEGT. Germline trimming cut 4 bases from V and 0 bases from J; bases unmatched to any gene: 8. The CDR3 is CASSVALGGANTGELFF. In DNA form, the CDR3 reads TGTGCCAGCAGTGTCGCCTTGGGAGGGGCGAACACCGGGGAGCTGTTTTTT.

CDR3 sequence reads: CASRQGQASYNEQFF. DNA of the CDR3: TGTGCCAGCAGACAGGGACAGGCCTCCTACAATGAGCAGTTCTTC. The rearrangement joins TRBV5-8 to TRBJ2-1, with 8 bases matching TRBD1. Germline CDR1 SGHTS, CDR2 YDEGEE. The CDR3 has 15 residues. J was trimmed by 0 bases and V by 5 bases; bases with no gene match: 4.

This clone has only one observation. The chain couples TRBV24-1 to TRBJ2-5; possibly TRBD1 for D (5 bases). From germline, CDR1 is KGHDR and CDR2 SFDVKD. Trimming removed 0 bases from V and 5 bases from J, with 9 bases in between. The CDR3 totals 14 residues. Written as DNA, the CDR3 is TGTGCCACCAGTGATTTGGCCCCAGGGGAGACCCAGTACTTC. Its translation is CATSDLAPGETQYF.

The rearrangement joins TRBV5-5 to TRBJ2-7; 7 nucleotides agree with TRBD1. Germline V gene sequence: CDR1 SGHKS, CDR2 YYEKEE (reference sequence). This CDR3 has 20 amino acids. V gave up 0 bases and J gave up 0 bases; unmatched junction bases: 18. The DNA for the CDR3 is TGTGCCAGCAGCTTGGGGACAGGAATTGAGATAAGACGAGTCTCCTACGAGCAGTACTTC. It translates to CASSLGTGIEIRRVSYEQYF.

V gene TRBV7-2 combines with J gene TRBJ2-7; TRBD2 might be the D (5 bases). CDR3 length equals 14 residues. V was clipped by 5 bases and J by 5 bases, with 16 bases between them. Germline CDR1 is SGHTA and CDR2 is FQGNSA. Here the CDR3 DNA reads TGTGCCAGCAGCCTCGCCGCTAGCATCAACGAGCAGTACTTC. Amino acids: CASSLAASINEQYF.

This clone was counted a single time. The rearrangement uses TRBV5-1 and TRBJ2-4, with 9 positions matching TRBD1. CDR3 length equals 17 residues. The V gene's germline CDR1 is SGHRS and CDR2 YFSETQ. V lost 1 base to trimming and J lost 2 bases; unmatched junction nucleotides: 7. The DNA of the CDR3 is TGCGCCAGCAGCTTGCTACAGGGGGCGGCAACCAAAAACATTCAGTACTTC. This gives the protein CASSLLQGAATKNIQYF.

V gene TRBV5-6 combines with J gene TRBJ2-1; D is ambiguous. Germline V gives CDR1 SGHDT, CDR2 YYEEEE. V lost 4 bases, J lost 0 bases, and 17 bases lay in between. The CDR3 runs to 17 residues. Here the CDR3 reads CASSPALLRSSYNEQFF. The CDR3, as DNA: TGTGCCAGCAGCCCTGCCCTCCTAAGAAGCTCCTACAATGAGCAGTTCTTC.

The J gene is TRBJ2-3, the V gene TRBV11-3; 7 bases fit TRBD2. The CDR3 spans 16 residues. Germline-derived CDR1 and CDR2 are SGHNT and YENEEA. Unmatched junction bases numbered 5, after V lost 1 base and J lost 1 base. CDR3 DNA: TGTGCCAGCAGCTTAGGCGAGCGGGAACGCACAGATACGCAGTATTTT. Residues: CASSLGERERTDTQYF.

This chain links TRBV27 with TRBJ1-5; 7 nucleotides align to TRBD1. J was trimmed by 2 bases and V by 6 bases; bases with no gene match: 10. The germline gives CDR1 MNHEY, CDR2 SMNVEV (reference sequence). This CDR3 is built from 16 residues. CDR3 DNA: TGTGCCAGCAGCCGCGAACAGGGGATCGGCAATCAGCCCCAGCATTTT. Translating gives CASSREQGIGNQPQHF.

This sequence joins TRBV2 and TRBJ1-4, with 7 bases that match TRBD1. J gave up 0 bases and V 4 bases, and 5 bases lay outside the gene matches. The germline CDR1 and CDR2 sequences are SNHLY and FYNNEI. The CDR3 is 16 amino acids. The DNA for the CDR3 is TGTGCCAGCAGTGGACAGGGAAGGGCAACTAATGAAAAACTGTTTTTT. Residues: CASSGQGRATNEKLFF.

The gene calls are TRBV5-1 and TRBJ1-2, with 7 bases matching TRBD1. J gave up 1 base and V 4 bases, and 4 bases lay outside the gene matches. In germline, CDR1 is SGHRS, CDR2 YFSETQ. There are 14 residues in the CDR3. CDR3 sequence: CASSPRQGNYGYTF. Here the CDR3 DNA reads TGCGCCAGCAGCCCGCGACAGGGTAACTATGGCTACACCTTC.

This rearrangement joins TRBV5-5 to TRBJ2-7; TRBD2 matches at 13 bases. The CDR3 sequence is 16 residues long. Trimming cost V 5 bases and J 4 bases; bases outside gene matches: 9. Per the germline V gene, CDR1 is SGHKS and CDR2 is YYEKEE (reference sequence). The CDR3 DNA reads TGTGCCAGCAGGCATGGACTAGCGGGAGTTCTGTACGAGCAGTACTTC. Its protein is CASRHGLAGVLYEQYF.

This clone was counted between two and nine times. V and J are TRBV28 and TRBJ1-6, with TRBD1 matching 10 bases. Germline V lookup: CDR1 MDHEN, CDR2 SYDVKM. This CDR3 contains 14 residues. Trimming removed 6 bases from V and 9 bases from J; junction bases left unmatched: 5. The CDR3 sequence: CASRPGTGASPLHF. CDR3 DNA: TGTGCCAGCAGACCCGGGACAGGGGCTTCACCCCTCCACTTT.

A few counts support this clone. The chain has TRBV29-1 and TRBJ1-2; D perhaps matches TRBD1 (5 bases). Germline lookup yields CDR1 SQVTM and CDR2 ANQGSEA. The V and J ends lost 3 bases and 8 bases respectively, with 16 bases between them. This CDR3 comprises 13 residues. CDR3 in DNA: TGCAGCGTTGATGGGGGAGATTTCCGGGGCTACACCTTC. Amino acids: CSVDGGDFRGYTF.

This clone came up a few times. The chain uses TRBV3-1 (or the pseudogene TRBV3-2) and TRBJ1-6, with 9 bases matching TRBD1. CDR1 and CDR2 from the germline V gene are LGHDT and YNNKEL (reference sequence). The CDR3 totals 16 residues. Losses at the gene ends were 2 bases for V and 7 bases for J; bases not matched to a gene: 6. The CDR3 bases are TGTGCCAGCAGCCAAACTACGGGACAGGGCAATTCACCCCTCCACTTT. It codes for CASSQTTGQGNSPLHF.

The CDR3 spells CAISEADNEQFF. CDR3 bases: TGTGCCATCAGTGAGGCTGACAATGAGCAGTTCTTC. The V call is TRBV10-3, the J call TRBJ2-1; D is unresolved. This CDR3 has 12 amino acids. Trimming shortened V by 2 bases and J by 5 bases, and 4 bases separated the two germline ends. The germline CDR1 and CDR2 sequences are ENHRY and SYGVKD.

The chain joins TRBV15 to TRBJ2-1; the match to TRBD2 covers 13 bases. The CDR3 covers 16 residues. Germline V gene lookup returns CDR1 LNHNV and CDR2 YYDKDF (reference sequence). V was clipped by 8 bases and J by 5 bases; unmatched bases: 9. Here the CDR3 reads CATGGPGLAGHNEQFF. DNA of the CDR3: TGTGCCACCGGAGGGCCGGGACTAGCGGGACACAATGAGCAGTTCTTC.

V usage is TRBV6-5 and J usage is TRBJ1-5; D remains unclear. V was shortened by 0 bases and J by 5 bases, with 5 bases between the two germline ends. CDR1 MNHEY and CDR2 SVGAGI come from the germline V gene. This CDR3 is built from 13 residues. CDR3 sequence reads: CASSYSGYQPQHF. The CDR3 coding sequence is TGTGCCAGCAGTTACTCGGGGTATCAGCCCCAGCATTTT.